This TCR beta chain appears in the sequencing data of a study of human T cells and chemical hapten exposure. The sample's time point: patch test 1, 2 weeks after DPC sensitization. Treatment noted: therapeutic diphenylcyclopropenone sensitization with weekly scalp DPC. TCRdb reprocessed the RACE reads with MiXCR, giving one entry per CDR3 protein. This table has around 120,000 distinct CDR3 sequences, roughly 13% appearing once. This clonotype was observed a few times. The CDR3 runs to 13 residues. The germline V and J ends were trimmed by 4 bases and 3 bases, with 9 bases remaining between them. CDR1 MNHEY and CDR2 SVGAGI come from the germline V gene.

The specimen was whole blood, collected in connection with sensitization to the hapten diphenylcyclopropenone (DPC). The source of this sequence is a man younger than 35 with alopecia areata. Some clones in this sample may be carry-over from other donors' samples. This chain links TRBV6-5 with TRBJ1-1, with D hard to call. The CDR3 protein is CASSSSGYTEAFF. The CDR3 DNA reads TGTGCCAGCAGTTCCTCGGGGTACACTGAAGCTTTCTTT.